These T cell receptor beta chains were read from a single sample in a study of T cell responses to AZD1222 COVID-19 vaccine. Generated by immunoSEQ multiplex PCR, the TCRdb table keeps only in-frame clones and is missing some. The sample includes about 97,000 clones, around 90% of them seen just once. The sequencing used peripheral blood, collected on day 0 of AZD1222 vaccination. These receptor sequences come from an adult in good health. Both conserved end residues are part of each CDR3. A D gene is named only where the DNA matches it firmly. Only part of the rows carry a size: once, few, many, or a class if the clone is expanded.

-	TRBV19	-	TRBJ1-5	CASSIPWTEYYQPQHF	TGTGCCAGTAGTATCCCCTGGACAGAATATTATCAGCCCCAGCATTTT
-	TRBV28	TRBD1	TRBJ1-4	CASSPADRAATNEKLFF	TGTGCCAGCAGCCCCGCGGACAGGGCGGCAACTAATGAAAAACTGTTTTTT
-	TRBV6-5	-	TRBJ1-2	CASSRGWGNYGYTF	TGTGCCAGCAGTAGGGGTTGGGGGAACTATGGCTACACCTTC
-	TRBV29-1	-	TRBJ1-4	CSVEEGVREKLFF	TGCAGCGTTGAAGAGGGGGTCCGGGAAAAACTGTTTTTT
once	TRBV2	-	TRBJ1-2	CASSPPRTVLYGYTF	TGTGCCAGCTCCCCCCCCCGGACAGTCCTCTATGGCTACACCTTC
-	TRBV7-2	TRBD1	TRBJ1-2	CASSIGTGLKSVGYTF	TGTGCCAGCAGCATCGGGACAGGCCTTAAATCGGTAGGCTACACCTTC
once	TRBV5-4	TRBD1	TRBJ1-1	CASSVTGGVRTEAFF	TGTGCCAGCAGCGTCACAGGGGGCGTGAGGACTGAAGCTTTCTTT
-	TRBV4-2	-	TRBJ2-3	CASSQRSGTSDTQYF	TGTGCCAGCAGCCAAAGGAGCGGAACGTCGGATACGCAGTATTTT
-	TRBV15	TRBD1	TRBJ2-7	CATSRGGTGGNEQYF	TGTGCCACCAGCAGAGGAGGGACAGGGGGCAACGAGCAGTACTTC
-	TRBV5-5	TRBD1	TRBJ1-1	CASSASSRGRLLSEAFF	TGTGCCAGCAGCGCGAGCTCCAGGGGGCGACTTCTCTCGGAAGCTTTCTTT
-	TRBV9	TRBD1	TRBJ1-3	CASSGGQAMWNTIYF	TGTGCCAGCAGCGGGGGACAGGCGATGTGGAACACCATATATTTT
few	TRBV2	-	TRBJ2-2	CASNNRVSTGELFF	TGTGCCAGCAATAATCGGGTTAGCACCGGGGAGCTGTTTTTT
-	TRBV10-2	-	TRBJ2-1	CASSRDSGEQFF	TGCGCCAGCAGCCGGGATTCCGGGGAGCAGTTCTTC
-	TRBV13	-	TRBJ1-1	CASSLRSTSRYTEAFF	TGTGCCAGCAGCTTAAGGAGCACATCCCGGTACACTGAAGCTTTCTTT
-	TRBV18	-	TRBJ1-5	CASSPNPGHINQPQHF	TGTGCCAGCTCACCGAACCCTGGACACATTAATCAGCCCCAGCATTTT
-	TRBV2	-	TRBJ1-1	CASSQDTEAFF	TGTGCCAGCAGCCAGGACACTGAAGCTTTCTTT
-	TRBV2	-	TRBJ2-7	CASQVNSYEQYF	TGTGCCAGCCAAGTGAACTCCTACGAGCAGTACTTC
once	TRBV5-8	TRBD1	TRBJ1-1	CASSLYQGAATEAFF	TGTGCCAGCAGCTTGTATCAGGGGGCAGCCACTGAAGCTTTCTTT
-	TRBV4-2	TRBD1	TRBJ2-3	CASSPLQGAEGDTQYF	TGTGCCAGCAGCCCCTTACAGGGGGCGGAAGGGGATACGCAGTATTTT
-	TRBV5-1	-	TRBJ2-5	CASSNRDSSETQYF	TGCGCCAGCAGCAACCGGGACTCGTCAGAGACCCAGTACTTC
-	TRBV2	-	TRBJ2-7	CASSRGPYEQYF	TGTGCCAGCAGCAGGGGACCCTACGAGCAGTACTTC
-	TRBV9	TRBD1	TRBJ2-7	CASTTGDRGYEQYF	TGTGCCAGCACCACAGGGGACAGGGGTTACGAGCAGTACTTC
medium-sized	TRBV29-1	TRBD1	TRBJ2-7	CSAGDSSYEQYF	TGCAGCGCCGGGGACAGCTCCTACGAGCAGTACTTC
-	TRBV3-1/TRBV3-2	-	TRBJ2-3	CASAGGTDTQYF	TGTGCCAGCGCCGGGGGCACAGATACGCAGTATTTT
-	TRBV9	-	TRBJ2-1	CASSVKGQDSYNEQFF	TGTGCCAGCAGCGTAAAGGGACAAGACTCCTACAATGAGCAGTTCTTC
-	TRBV9	-	TRBJ2-2	CASSSRTLNTGELFF	TGTGCCAGCAGCTCCCGGACACTGAACACCGGGGAGCTGTTTTTT
-	TRBV12-1	-	TRBJ2-1	CASSTRRWAGLYNEQFF	TGTGCCAGCAGCACCCGTCGTTGGGCGGGGCTATACAATGAGCAGTTCTTC
-	TRBV2	TRBD1	TRBJ1-2	CASSEGTGGFYGYTF	TGTGCCAGCAGTGAAGGGACAGGGGGCTTCTATGGCTACACCTTC
-	TRBV28	-	TRBJ1-1	CASSLLGMTEAFF	TGTGCCAGCAGTTTACTGGGCATGACCGAGGCTTTCTTT
once	TRBV28	TRBD2	TRBJ2-7	CASSLPLAGGNEQYF	TGTGCCAGCAGTTTACCGCTAGCGGGAGGGAACGAGCAGTACTTC
-	TRBV12-3/TRBV12-4	-	TRBJ1-2	CASSFGGAEGYTF	TGTGCCAGCAGTTTTGGGGGCGCGGAAGGCTACACCTTC
-	TRBV2	-	TRBJ2-7	CASSDTLTYEQYF	TGTGCCAGCAGTGACACCTTGACCTACGAGCAGTACTTC
-	TRBV10-3	-	TRBJ1-1	CAIRSNWEAFF	TGTGCCATCAGGTCAAACTGGGAAGCTTTCTTT
-	TRBV10-3	-	TRBJ1-4	CAISESRGREEKLFF	TGTGCCATCAGTGAGTCCAGGGGTCGGGAGGAAAAACTGTTTTTT
-	TRBV13	-	TRBJ1-2	CASSLASGGYGYGYTF	TGTGCCAGCAGCTTAGCCTCCGGGGGGTACGGCTATGGCTACACCTTC
-	TRBV3-1/TRBV3-2	-	TRBJ1-2	CASSQKGNYGYTF	TGTGCCAGCAGCCAAAAGGGGAACTATGGCTACACCTTC
-	TRBV4-1	TRBD2	TRBJ2-1	CASSQEAGLEQFF	TGCGCCAGCAGCCAAGAAGCGGGATTAGAGCAGTTCTTC
-	TRBV5-6	-	TRBJ1-6	CASSLDERGLGSPLHF	TGTGCCAGCAGCTTGGATGAGCGGGGGTTGGGGTCACCCCTCCACTTT
-	TRBV27	-	TRBJ1-5	CASSFGRDQPQHF	TGTGCCAGCAGTTTTGGGCGAGATCAGCCCCAGCATTTT
-	TRBV19	-	TRBJ2-1	CASSMRGSYNEQFF	TGTGCCAGTAGTATGCGGGGCTCCTACAATGAGCAGTTCTTC
-	TRBV5-8	TRBD1	TRBJ1-5	CASSWGDRSNQPQHF	TGTGCCAGCAGCTGGGGGGACAGGAGCAATCAGCCCCAGCATTTT